The 23 T cell receptor beta chains listed next were all sequenced from one sample in a study of blood T cell repertoires in COVID-19. TCRdb's copy holds only in-frame clones and misses some; the assay was immunoSEQ multiplex PCR. This repertoire shows approximately 160,000 clones, about 84% found once; its top ten account for 5% to 6%. The sample consisted of PBMCs or T cells enriched from blood (not recorded which). The receptors shown here come from a man aged 35-49 years who had recovered from COVID-19.

The sample holds a few counts of this clone. The CDR3 DNA follows: TGTGCCAGCAGCCGGACTATTAACACCGGGGAGCTGTTTTTT. Its translation is CASSRTINTGELFF. The chain employs TRBV14 and TRBJ2-2; D may be TRBD2 (6 bases). V lost 4 bases and J 2 bases, leaving 8 bases between the germline ends. Germline loops: CDR1 SGHDN, CDR2 FVKESK. The CDR3 contains 14 residues.

The chain has TRBV10-3 and TRBJ2-1, with 8 bases aligning to TRBD1. The germline V gene has CDR1 ENHRY and CDR2 SYGVKD. CDR3 length: 14 residues. V lost 5 bases and J lost 5; bases outside the gene matches: 5. The CDR3 nucleotides are TGTGCCATCAGTCCAGGGGGCACGAACAATGAGCAGTTCTTC. This translates into CAISPGGTNNEQFF.

This clone appeared a single time. V usage is TRBV6-5 and J usage is TRBJ1-2; the match to TRBD1 covers 10 bases. Trimming cost V 7 bases and J 7 bases; bases outside gene matches: 9. The CDR3 sequence is 14 residues long. The germline gives CDR1 MNHEY, CDR2 SVGAGI. CDR3 residues: CASIPGQGTGGYTF. CDR3 DNA sequence: TGTGCCAGCATTCCGGGACAGGGGACAGGTGGCTACACCTTC.

V and J are TRBV2 and TRBJ2-7; D ambiguous. This CDR3 is 15 amino acids long. Germline lookup yields CDR1 SNHLY and CDR2 FYNNEI. V lost 2 bases and J 3 bases, leaving 14 bases between the germline ends. DNA of the CDR3: TGTGCCAGCAGTGAAAGCCCAGACTTCAACTACGAGCAGTACTTC. Protein: CASSESPDFNYEQYF. The full variable domain, rest sourced from reference TRBV2 and TRBJ2-7, is EPEVTQTPSHQVTQMGQEVILRCVPISNHLYFYWYRQILGQKVEFLVSFYNNEISEKSEIFDDQFSVERPDGSNFTLKIRSTKLEDSAMYFCASSESPDFNYEQYFGPGTRLTVT.

The chain links TRBV6-5 to TRBJ1-4; D ambiguous. The CDR3 covers 14 residues. Trimming stripped 4 bases from V and 4 bases from J, with 10 bases between. Germline-derived CDR1 and CDR2 are MNHEY and SVGAGI. The CDR3 protein is CASSLTGDNEKLFF. The CDR3 nucleotides are TGTGCCAGCAGTTTGACCGGAGATAATGAAAAACTGTTTTTT.

The genes are TRBV13 and TRBJ2-2; 10 nucleotides line up with TRBD1. This CDR3 contains 16 residues. The J segment lost 6 bases and the V segment lost 5 bases, leaving 9 bases of the junction unmatched. Germline-derived CDR1 and CDR2 are PRHDT and FYEKMQ (reference sequence). The CDR3 bases are TGTGCCAGCAGCCTAAGACAGGGGGCGGTTTCCGGGGAGCTGTTTTTT. Its translation: CASSLRQGAVSGELFF. Complete variable domain (other parts from reference TRBV13 and TRBJ2-2): AAGVIQSPRHLIKEKRETATLKCYPIPRHDTVYWYQQGPGQDPQFLISFYEKMQSDKGSIPDRFSAQQFSDYHSELNMSSLELGDSALYFCASSLRQGAVSGELFFGEGSRLTVL.

The chain joins TRBV15 to TRBJ1-2, with 8 bases aligning to TRBD1. The ends lost 0 bases at V and 8 bases at J; junction bases unmatched: 5. The germline gives CDR1 LNHNV, CDR2 YYDKDF (reference sequence). The CDR3 length is 14 residues. CDR3 sequence: CATSRDQGAGGYTF. CDR3 DNA: TGTGCCACCAGCAGAGATCAGGGGGCGGGAGGCTACACCTTC.

CDR3 residues: CATSSGSFQETQYF. CDR3 nucleotides: TGTGCCACCAGCAGCGGGTCTTTTCAAGAGACCCAGTACTTC. V gene TRBV15 combines with J gene TRBJ2-5; D ambiguous. Germline assignment: CDR1 LNHNV and CDR2 YYDKDF (reference sequence). The CDR3 consists of 14 residues. Trimming took off 3 bases at V and 2 bases at J, with 10 bases between the two ends.

V is TRBV5-1 and J is TRBJ1-2; D is unresolved. Trimming took off 1 base at V and 6 bases at J, with 16 bases between the two ends. Germline V lookup: CDR1 SGHRS, CDR2 YFSETQ. This CDR3 comprises 15 residues. CDR3 nucleotide sequence: TGCGCCAGCAGCTTGTCTCCCCTGGTTGGAGATGGCTACACCTTC. Protein sequence: CASSLSPLVGDGYTF.

V and J are TRBV23-1 and TRBJ2-1; TRBD1 matches at 10 bases. TRBV23-1 is labeled an ORF, and its function is uncertain. V shed 0 bases and J 5 bases; nucleotides not matched to a gene: 10. This CDR3 has 18 amino acids. In DNA form, the CDR3 reads TGCGCCAGCAGTCAATCGGGTCCGAGGACAGGGGGTGACAATGAGCAGTTCTTC. This gives the protein CASSQSGPRTGGDNEQFF.

The rearrangement links TRBV6-1 to TRBJ1-2; 10 bases align to TRBD1. The CDR3 runs 20 residues. V was pared by 2 bases and J by 4 bases, with 19 bases of the junction left unmatched. The germline CDR1 and CDR2 sequences are MNHNS and SASEGT. As DNA, the CDR3 is TGTGCCAGCAGTGAATTGGGGGTAGGGACAGGGGCCCCGCGGGGCTATGGCTACACCTTC. Its translation is CASSELGVGTGAPRGYGYTF.

The rearrangement joins TRBV3-1 (or the pseudogene TRBV3-2) to TRBJ2-2; 8 positions agree with TRBD2. The germline gives CDR1 LGHDT, CDR2 YNNKEL (reference sequence). CDR3 size: 16 residues. J lost 6 bases, V lost 2 bases, and 8 bases had no gene match. The DNA of the CDR3 is TGTGCCAGCAGCCAACTACCGGGACTAGGGGCCGGGGAGCTGTTTTTT. This translates into CASSQLPGLGAGELFF.

The J gene is TRBJ2-1, the V gene TRBV6-2 or TRBV6-3; 11 bases fit TRBD2. After removal of 5 bases from V and 6 bases from J, the junction contained 9 bases not matched to a gene. CDR1 and CDR2 (germline): MNHEY, SVGEGT. The CDR3 sequence is 16 residues long. The CDR3 loop is CASSPDLSGGANEQFF. CDR3 in DNA: TGTGCCAGCAGTCCCGACCTTAGCGGGGGGGCCAATGAGCAGTTCTTC.

The chain is built from TRBV9 and TRBJ1-3; 9 nucleotides agree with TRBD1. Germline V gives CDR1 SGDLS, CDR2 YYNGEE. This CDR3 spans 15 amino acids. Trimming cost V 3 bases and J 3 bases; bases outside gene matches: 4. CDR3 residues: CASSARQGVGNTIYF. CDR3 DNA: TGTGCCAGCAGCGCGCGACAGGGGGTTGGAAACACCATATATTTT.

V is TRBV6-5 and J is TRBJ2-2; D is perhaps TRBD2 (6 bases). V shed 10 bases and J shed 6 bases, with 12 bases lying between them. Germline-derived CDR1 and CDR2 are MNHEY and SVGAGI. The CDR3 contains 12 residues. The CDR3 loop is CAILGLSGELFF. The CDR3 DNA follows: TGTGCCATCCTTGGACTATCCGGGGAGCTGTTTTTT.

J is TRBJ2-3 and V is TRBV5-1; 8 positions match TRBD1. From germline, CDR1 is SGHRS and CDR2 YFSETQ. The CDR3 runs 16 residues. The V segment lost 3 bases and the J segment 0 bases; nucleotides outside the gene matches: 6. The CDR3 here is CASSSDRGLSTDTQYF. The DNA of the CDR3 is TGCGCCAGCAGCTCTGACAGGGGCCTTAGCACAGATACGCAGTATTTT. Looking up the rest from reference TRBV5-1 and TRBJ2-3 gives the full variable domain: KAGVTQTPRYLIKTRGQQVTLSCSPISGHRSVSWYQQTPGQGLQFLFEYFSETQRNKGNFPGRFSGRQFSNSRSEMNVSTLELGDSALYLCASSSDRGLSTDTQYFGPGTRLTVL.

The gene calls are TRBV4-1 and TRBJ1-1; D not resolved. CDR1 and CDR2 from the germline V gene are MGHRA and YSYEKL. V lost 1 base and J 13 bases, leaving 13 bases between the germline ends. This CDR3 comprises 12 residues. This CDR3 reads CASSQGPRGCFF. Written as DNA, the CDR3 is TGCGCCAGCAGCCAAGGACCCAGAGGGTGTTTCTTT.

The V and J genes are TRBV19 and TRBJ1-1; 10 bases fit TRBD1. The CDR3 covers 16 residues. The germline gives CDR1 LNHDA, CDR2 SQIVND (reference sequence). J lost 0 bases, V lost 10 bases, and 11 bases had no gene match. The CDR3 protein is CATLVGQGSMNTEAFF. CDR3 sequence (DNA): TGTGCCACCCTGGTGGGACAGGGGTCCATGAACACTGAAGCTTTCTTT.

As for this clone: Other DNA sequences in the sample encode the same CDR3. The V and J genes are TRBV11-3 and TRBJ2-3; 10 bases align to TRBD2. Germline lookup yields CDR1 SGHNT and CDR2 YENEEA. The CDR3 extends over 15 amino acids. Trimming took 5 bases from V and 1 from J; bases not matched to a gene: 3. CDR3 nucleotides: TGTGCCAGCAGCGCCACTAGCGGGGGCACAGATACGCAGTATTTT. Its translation is CASSATSGGTDTQYF.

The rearrangement joins TRBV29-1 to TRBJ2-4; 7 nucleotides agree with TRBD1. Unmatched junction bases numbered 5, after V lost 6 bases and J lost 0 bases. Germline V gives CDR1 SQVTM, CDR2 ANQGSEA. CDR3 length equals 14 residues. The CDR3 spells CSVEDRLAKNIQYF. In nucleotides, the CDR3 is TGCAGCGTCGAGGACAGGTTAGCCAAAAACATTCAGTACTTC.

This chain joins TRBV5-1 and TRBJ1-1; the match to TRBD1 covers 8 bases. The germline gives CDR1 SGHRS, CDR2 YFSETQ. The CDR3 has 14 amino acids. Losses at the gene ends were 0 bases for V and 6 bases for J; bases not matched to a gene: 4. The CDR3 loop reads CASSLGQGRAEAFF. The CDR3 DNA reads TGCGCCAGCAGCTTGGGACAGGGGAGGGCTGAAGCTTTCTTT.

The chain recombines TRBV3-1 (or the pseudogene TRBV3-2) with TRBJ2-7, with TRBD2 matching 8 bases. The CDR3 has 16 amino acids. Germline V CDR1 and CDR2: LGHDT, YNNKEL (reference sequence). V shed 4 bases, J shed 9 bases, and the junction held 17 bases outside the gene matches. The CDR3 is CASSPFSGTLGGGQYF. DNA of the CDR3: TGTGCCAGCAGCCCCTTCTCCGGGACGCTCGGGGGGGGGCAGTACTTC.

The chain joins TRBV7-8 to TRBJ1-3; D unclear. Germline values: CDR1 SGHVS, CDR2 FQNEAQ. CDR3 length: 16 residues. Deletions cut 5 bases from V and 2 bases from J, with 16 bases between. CDR3 DNA: TGTGCCAGCAGCCCGGAGGTAGCGGGGACTGGAAACACCATATATTTT. This codes for CASSPEVAGTGNTIYF.